These 16 T cell receptor beta chains originate from one sample sequenced in a study of T cell changes during pregnancy in multiple sclerosis. Here immunoSEQ multiplex PCR was the method, and the copy in TCRdb shows in-frame clones only, minus some. The table records roughly 45,000 clones, just under 95% of them present only once. The material was CD8+ T cells from peripheral blood mononuclear cells, obtained after pregnancy. The receptors were gathered from a female donor with multiple sclerosis, enrolled in a pregnancy study.

This chain joins TRBV19 and TRBJ2-1, with 13 bases that match TRBD2. CDR1 LNHDA and CDR2 SQIVND come from the germline V gene (reference sequence). The V segment lost 5 bases and the J segment 5 bases; nucleotides outside the gene matches: 6. This CDR3 is built from 16 residues. This chain's CDR3 is CASSLRLAGGHNEQFF. Here the CDR3 DNA reads TGTGCCAGTAGTCTCCGACTAGCGGGAGGCCACAATGAGCAGTTCTTC.

The chain couples TRBV18 to TRBJ2-3; D might be TRBD1 (6 bases). This CDR3 is 14 amino acids long. Germline V gives CDR1 KGHSH, CDR2 LQKENI. V lost 2 bases and J lost 5, with 11 bases in between. The CDR3: CASSPTGKRDTQYF. The DNA of the CDR3 is TGTGCCAGCTCACCAACAGGGAAACGAGATACGCAGTATTTT.

This clone was seen a few times. V gene TRBV10-3 combines with J gene TRBJ1-5; D perhaps matches TRBD1 (5 bases). Trimming removed 10 bases from V and 0 bases from J, with 16 bases in between. The CDR3 is 15 residues long. The V gene's germline CDR1 is ENHRY and CDR2 SYGVKD. CDR3 amino acids: CATLPGGNSNQPQHF. CDR3 DNA sequence: TGTGCCACACTCCCGGGGGGAAATAGCAATCAGCCCCAGCATTTT.

V gene TRBV30 combines with J gene TRBJ1-2; 8 bases match TRBD1. The J segment lost 4 bases and the V segment lost 3 bases, leaving 1 base of the junction unmatched. The length of the CDR3 is 12 residues. Germline CDR1 reads GTSNPN; CDR2 reads SVGIG (reference sequence). The DNA for the CDR3 is TGTGCCTGGAGGACAGGGGTCTATGGCTACACCTTC. Protein product: CAWRTGVYGYTF.

The rearrangement links TRBV11-2 to TRBJ2-1; D is unclear. This CDR3 is built from 14 residues. CDR1 and CDR2 from the germline V gene are SGHAT and FQNNGV. V was clipped by 1 base and J by 9 bases, with 13 bases between them. The CDR3 DNA is TGTGCCAGCAGCTTAGGCTCCCCCCGGTCTGAGCAGTTCTTC. Its protein product is CASSLGSPRSEQFF.

A few counts support this clone. V is TRBV10-1 and J is TRBJ2-2, with 7 positions matching TRBD2. Trimming cost V 6 bases and J 7 bases; bases outside gene matches: 5. Germline CDR1 is WNHNN and CDR2 is SYGVQD (reference sequence). The CDR3 loop spans 13 amino acids. The CDR3 reads CASSPGGFGELFF. The CDR3 nucleotides are TGCGCCAGCAGCCCCGGGGGGTTCGGGGAGCTGTTTTTT.

V gene TRBV21-1 combines with J gene TRBJ2-3; the listed D gene, TRBD2, was not tested against the DNA. TRBV21-1 is a listed pseudogene. CDR3 length: 16 amino acids. The CDR3 bases are TGTGCCAGCAGCAAAGAAGTCCCCCCCGGAGGAGATACGCAGTATTTT. This translates into CASSKEVPPGGDTQYF.

This chain connects TRBV2 to TRBJ2-3; TRBD2 aligns across 9 bases. Germline V gene lookup returns CDR1 SNHLY and CDR2 FYNNEI. The CDR3 runs 14 residues. The junction had 7 bases not matched to a gene; V was cut back by 7 bases and J by 5 bases. CDR3 bases: TGTGCCAGCATGGGGCGGGGGGGAAGAGATACGCAGTATTTT. Translation: CASMGRGGRDTQYF.

The chain links TRBV19 to TRBJ1-1; D possibly corresponds to TRBD1 (6 bases). The CDR3 consists of 15 residues. Trimming took 5 bases from V and 2 from J, leaving 15 bases between them. Looked up from germline, CDR1 is LNHDA and CDR2 is SQIVND (reference sequence). The CDR3 DNA follows: TGTGCCAGTAGTCAGTTTGGACAGCCTAACACTGAAGCTTTCTTT. Translation gives CASSQFGQPNTEAFF.

The chain uses TRBV7-9 and TRBJ1-1; D unclear. Germline CDR1 reads SEHNR; CDR2 reads FQNEAQ (reference sequence). The CDR3 runs 15 residues. Trimming cost V 1 base and J 1 base, with 10 bases left between them. The CDR3 DNA reads as TGTGCCAGCAGCTTAGGGCCAGTCTCGAACACTGAAGCTTTCTTT. This gives the protein CASSLGPVSNTEAFF.

The V call is TRBV11-2, the J call TRBJ2-5; D remains ambiguous. The germline gives CDR1 SGHAT, CDR2 FQNNGV. CDR3 length: 13 amino acids. Trimming stripped 3 bases from V and 4 bases from J, with 9 bases between. The DNA for the CDR3 is TGTGCCAGCAGCTTCGTACGCGGAGAGACCCAGTACTTC. Encoded protein: CASSFVRGETQYF.

This chain connects TRBV4-1 to TRBJ2-7; 7 bases are a match to TRBD1. The V and J ends lost 0 bases and 4 bases, in that order; junction bases with no gene match: 6. The germline gives CDR1 MGHRA, CDR2 YSYEKL. The CDR3 is made up of 15 amino acids. The CDR3 bases are TGCGCCAGCAGCCAAGAGACAGGGTTTGGGTACGAGCAGTACTTC. Protein sequence: CASSQETGFGYEQYF.

This clone was seen a single time. The chain uses TRBV28 and TRBJ2-5, with 8 bases that match TRBD2. V lost 3 bases, J lost 3 bases, and 9 bases stayed unmatched. The CDR3 length is 16 residues. The germline CDR1 and CDR2 sequences are MDHEN and SYDVKM. CDR3 protein: CASSFPVAAGEETQYF. The DNA for the CDR3 is TGTGCCAGCAGTTTCCCTGTGGCAGCGGGAGAAGAGACCCAGTACTTC.

The chain combines TRBV28 with TRBJ2-3, with 8 bases aligning to TRBD2. The CDR3 consists of 17 residues. Germline V gene lookup returns CDR1 MDHEN and CDR2 SYDVKM. V gave up 3 bases and J gave up 1 base; unmatched junction bases: 9. CDR3 amino acids: CASSFPQRETRTDTQYF. CDR3 DNA: TGTGCCAGCAGTTTTCCCCAGCGGGAGACCCGCACAGATACGCAGTATTTT.

The rearrangement uses TRBV27 and TRBJ2-7; 9 positions agree with TRBD2. The CDR3 length is 13 residues. Germline V gives CDR1 MNHEY, CDR2 SMNVEV (reference sequence). V gave up 11 bases and J gave up 2 bases; unmatched junction bases: 7. The CDR3 is CAVLGGRAYEQYF. In DNA, the CDR3 is TGTGCCGTTCTGGGCGGGAGGGCCTACGAGCAGTACTTC.

The CDR3 region has the DNA TGTGCCAGCAGCTCCTGGGGGGGGTTCGAGCAGTACTTC. It yields the protein CASSSWGGFEQYF. The chain recombines TRBV7-9 with TRBJ2-7; 7 nucleotides match TRBD2. V gave up 4 bases and J gave up 6 bases; unmatched junction bases: 6. Germline V gene sequence: CDR1 SEHNR, CDR2 FQNEAQ (reference sequence). The CDR3 is 13 residues long.